The TCR beta chain described here comes from a study of PD-1 blockade in classical Hodgkin lymphoma. Overall study findings and caveats: Compared with baseline, CD4+ but not CD8+ TCR diversity had risen significantly by C4D1.

Exposure to brentuximab vedotin varied, and each patient had relapsed following autologous stem cell transplantation. The protocol was immunoSEQ multiplex PCR, while the TCRdb copy is restricted to in-frame clones and leaves out a portion. The sample gives about 25,000 clones, about nine tenths of which show up once; around 2.5% is in the top ten. Germline V gene sequence: CDR1 MGHDK, CDR2 SYGVNS. The CDR3 loop spans 12 amino acids. Deletions cut 6 bases from V and 3 bases from J, with 7 bases between. Regarding this clone: Its antigen is currently unknown.

The receptor comes from a human donor with classical Hodgkin lymphoma. This chain joins TRBV25-1 and TRBJ2-3, with D perhaps TRBD2 (5 bases). The sample in question was peripheral blood mononuclear cells (PBMCs), obtained at baseline. The CDR3 here is CASSGDTDTQYF. DNA of the CDR3: TGTGCCAGCAGCGGGGATACAGATACGCAGTATTTT.